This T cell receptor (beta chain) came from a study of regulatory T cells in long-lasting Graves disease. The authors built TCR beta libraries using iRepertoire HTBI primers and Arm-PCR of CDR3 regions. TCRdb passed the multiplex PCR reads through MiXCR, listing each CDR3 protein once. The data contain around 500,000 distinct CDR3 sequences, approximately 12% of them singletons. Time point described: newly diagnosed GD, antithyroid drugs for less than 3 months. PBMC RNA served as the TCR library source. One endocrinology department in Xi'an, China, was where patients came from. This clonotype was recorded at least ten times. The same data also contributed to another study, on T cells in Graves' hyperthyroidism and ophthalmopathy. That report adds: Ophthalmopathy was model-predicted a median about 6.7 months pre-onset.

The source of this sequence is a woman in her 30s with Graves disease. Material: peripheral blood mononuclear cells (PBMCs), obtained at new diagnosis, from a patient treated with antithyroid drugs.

CDR3 sequence (DNA): TGTGCCACCAGCAGAGATCCTGTTGGTTTTGAGGAAAAACTGTTTTTT. It specifies CATSRDPVGFEEKLFF. The rearrangement joins TRBV15 to TRBJ1-4, with D hard to call. The CDR3 consists of 16 residues. Per germline, CDR1 LNHNV and CDR2 YYDKDF (reference sequence). V was cut by 0 bases and J by 8 bases, with 16 bases left in between.